This T cell receptor (beta chain) is from a study of shared clonotypes between healthy human individuals. Into CD45RA+ naive and CD45RA-negative memory subsets, the CD4+ cells were split. Points on this clone: The same CDR3 arises from other DNA sequences in this sample as well.

The table came from immunoSEQ multiplex PCR; TCRdb's copy has only in-frame clones and leaves some out. This table holds some 2 million clones, roughly 94% found once. The CDR3 runs to 13 residues. The germline V and J ends were trimmed by 0 bases and 4 bases, with 8 bases remaining between them. Germline V gene data show CDR1 as SGHNT and CDR2 as YYREEE (reference sequence). Material for sequencing was naive CD4+ T cells sorted from blood. Subset reported: CD45RA+ positively selected. This TCR was sampled from a man in his late teens or twenties in good health. The chain employs TRBV5-4 and TRBJ2-7, with a weak D call TRBD1 (5 bases). As DNA, the CDR3 is TGTGCCAGCAGCTTGGGCAGGGCGTACGAGCAGTACTTC. Translating it yields CASSLGRAYEQYF.